Listed below are T cell receptor beta chains from one sample, sequenced in a study of CD4+ T cells in melanoma. TCRdb's table, derived via immunoSEQ multiplex PCR, lists solely in-frame clones and lacks some. The sample includes around 55,000 clones, more than 60% of them seen just once. The sequenced sample consisted of tumor tissue. The source is a human donor with melanoma. The CDR3 runs from the conserved cysteine through the conserved F or W. The D gene is left open where the match is weak. Size is stated for part of the rows, as once, few or many counts, or as a class when the clone is expanded.

v_gene	j_gene	abundance	d_gene	CDR3aa	CDR3nt
TRBV27	TRBJ2-2	.	.	CASSPSNTGELFF	TGTGCCAGCAGTCCCTCGAACACCGGGGAGCTGTTTTTT
TRBV29-1	TRBJ1-1	.	TRBD1	CSVGDRGDTEAFF	TGCAGCGTTGGAGACAGGGGAGACACTGAAGCTTTCTTT
TRBV9	TRBJ2-1	.	TRBD2	CASSPPVRGIYNEQFF	TGTGCCAGCAGCCCACCGGTGCGGGGGATCTACAATGAGCAGTTCTTC
TRBV13	TRBJ2-5	.	TRBD2	CASSFRAGLAGGLKETQYF	TGTGCCAGCAGTTTCAGGGCGGGACTAGCGGGGGGGCTAAAAGAGACCCAGTACTTC
TRBV5-1	TRBJ1-4	.	TRBD1	CASSSDRVGANEKLFF	TGCGCCAGCAGCTCCGACAGGGTTGGAGCTAATGAAAAACTGTTTTTT
TRBV30	TRBJ2-7	few	.	CAWTGAGIYEQYF	TGTGCCTGGACTGGTGCTGGGATCTACGAGCAGTACTTC
TRBV7-9	TRBJ1-2	.	TRBD1	CASSLEGAEGYTF	TGTGCCAGCAGCTTAGAGGGGGCGGAGGGCTACACCTTC
TRBV7-2	TRBJ1-1	.	TRBD1	CASSPILDRVTNTEAFF	TGTGCCAGCAGCCCCATTCTGGACAGGGTGACGAACACTGAAGCTTTCTTT
TRBV30	TRBJ2-7	.	TRBD2	CACKSGGVYEQYF	TGTGCCTGCAAAAGCGGGGGGGTCTACGAGCAGTACTTC
TRBV29-1	TRBJ2-1	.	TRBD1	CSVAGGYYNEQFF	TGCAGCGTTGCAGGGGGCTACTACAATGAGCAGTTCTTC
TRBV5-4	TRBJ2-5	.	.	CASRSQETQYF	TGTGCCAGCAGGTCCCAAGAGACCCAGTACTTC
TRBV15	TRBJ2-7	.	TRBD2	CATSRASGNEQYF	TGTGCCACCAGCAGAGCTAGCGGAAACGAGCAGTACTTC
TRBV9	TRBJ1-2	many	.	CASSVRWETNYGYTF	TGTGCCAGCAGCGTTCGATGGGAGACTAACTATGGCTACACCTTC
TRBV5-6	TRBJ2-7	.	.	CARVRHDSCSYEQYF	TGTGCCAGGGTTCGCCACGACAGCTGCTCCTACGAGCAGTACTTC
TRBV19	TRBJ1-4	.	.	CAVYGGVREKLFF	TGTGCCGTTTATGGGGGCGTACGGGAAAAACTGTTTTTT
TRBV19	TRBJ1-2	few	.	CASSIRGRGGYTF	TGTGCCAGTAGTATTCGGGGTCGTGGTGGCTACACCTTC
TRBV18	TRBJ1-2	once	TRBD1	CASSPLDRGDGYTF	TGTGCCAGCTCACCGCTGGACAGGGGAGATGGCTACACCTTC
TRBV18	TRBJ1-1	once	.	CASKFGQTNTEAFF	TGTGCCAGCAAATTTGGACAGACGAACACTGAAGCTTTCTTT
TRBV11-2	TRBJ2-6	.	.	CASSLWYSGANVLTF	TGTGCCAGCAGCTTATGGTACTCTGGGGCCAACGTCCTGACTTTC
TRBV2	TRBJ1-5	.	.	CASSALSGVRQPQHF	TGTGCCAGCAGTGCCTTGTCGGGGGTTAGGCAGCCCCAGCATTTT
TRBV9	TRBJ2-3	.	.	CASSVSSQGGYTQYF	TGTGCCAGCAGCGTTTCTTCGCAGGGGGGTTATACGCAGTATTTT
TRBV30	TRBJ2-7	.	TRBD2	CASTSGGRYEQYF	TGTGCCTCGACTAGCGGGGGTCGTTACGAGCAGTACTTC
TRBV19	TRBJ1-1	.	.	CATNSNANTEAFF	TGTGCCACCAATTCCAATGCGAACACTGAAGCTTTCTTT
TRBV2	TRBJ1-3	.	.	CASSDPDRPSGNTIYF	TGTGCCAGCAGTGACCCAGACAGGCCCTCTGGAAACACCATATATTTT
TRBV4-1	TRBJ2-2	.	TRBD1	CASSHQGASTGELFF	TGCGCCAGCAGCCACCAGGGGGCGAGCACCGGGGAGCTGTTTTTT
TRBV5-1	TRBJ1-2	once	.	CASKRGPEETLYGYTF	TGCGCCAGCAAACGCGGGCCAGAGGAGACTTTGTATGGCTACACCTTC
TRBV9	TRBJ2-1	.	.	CASSWGLAPEQFF	TGTGCCAGCAGTTGGGGGCTAGCTCCTGAGCAGTTCTTC